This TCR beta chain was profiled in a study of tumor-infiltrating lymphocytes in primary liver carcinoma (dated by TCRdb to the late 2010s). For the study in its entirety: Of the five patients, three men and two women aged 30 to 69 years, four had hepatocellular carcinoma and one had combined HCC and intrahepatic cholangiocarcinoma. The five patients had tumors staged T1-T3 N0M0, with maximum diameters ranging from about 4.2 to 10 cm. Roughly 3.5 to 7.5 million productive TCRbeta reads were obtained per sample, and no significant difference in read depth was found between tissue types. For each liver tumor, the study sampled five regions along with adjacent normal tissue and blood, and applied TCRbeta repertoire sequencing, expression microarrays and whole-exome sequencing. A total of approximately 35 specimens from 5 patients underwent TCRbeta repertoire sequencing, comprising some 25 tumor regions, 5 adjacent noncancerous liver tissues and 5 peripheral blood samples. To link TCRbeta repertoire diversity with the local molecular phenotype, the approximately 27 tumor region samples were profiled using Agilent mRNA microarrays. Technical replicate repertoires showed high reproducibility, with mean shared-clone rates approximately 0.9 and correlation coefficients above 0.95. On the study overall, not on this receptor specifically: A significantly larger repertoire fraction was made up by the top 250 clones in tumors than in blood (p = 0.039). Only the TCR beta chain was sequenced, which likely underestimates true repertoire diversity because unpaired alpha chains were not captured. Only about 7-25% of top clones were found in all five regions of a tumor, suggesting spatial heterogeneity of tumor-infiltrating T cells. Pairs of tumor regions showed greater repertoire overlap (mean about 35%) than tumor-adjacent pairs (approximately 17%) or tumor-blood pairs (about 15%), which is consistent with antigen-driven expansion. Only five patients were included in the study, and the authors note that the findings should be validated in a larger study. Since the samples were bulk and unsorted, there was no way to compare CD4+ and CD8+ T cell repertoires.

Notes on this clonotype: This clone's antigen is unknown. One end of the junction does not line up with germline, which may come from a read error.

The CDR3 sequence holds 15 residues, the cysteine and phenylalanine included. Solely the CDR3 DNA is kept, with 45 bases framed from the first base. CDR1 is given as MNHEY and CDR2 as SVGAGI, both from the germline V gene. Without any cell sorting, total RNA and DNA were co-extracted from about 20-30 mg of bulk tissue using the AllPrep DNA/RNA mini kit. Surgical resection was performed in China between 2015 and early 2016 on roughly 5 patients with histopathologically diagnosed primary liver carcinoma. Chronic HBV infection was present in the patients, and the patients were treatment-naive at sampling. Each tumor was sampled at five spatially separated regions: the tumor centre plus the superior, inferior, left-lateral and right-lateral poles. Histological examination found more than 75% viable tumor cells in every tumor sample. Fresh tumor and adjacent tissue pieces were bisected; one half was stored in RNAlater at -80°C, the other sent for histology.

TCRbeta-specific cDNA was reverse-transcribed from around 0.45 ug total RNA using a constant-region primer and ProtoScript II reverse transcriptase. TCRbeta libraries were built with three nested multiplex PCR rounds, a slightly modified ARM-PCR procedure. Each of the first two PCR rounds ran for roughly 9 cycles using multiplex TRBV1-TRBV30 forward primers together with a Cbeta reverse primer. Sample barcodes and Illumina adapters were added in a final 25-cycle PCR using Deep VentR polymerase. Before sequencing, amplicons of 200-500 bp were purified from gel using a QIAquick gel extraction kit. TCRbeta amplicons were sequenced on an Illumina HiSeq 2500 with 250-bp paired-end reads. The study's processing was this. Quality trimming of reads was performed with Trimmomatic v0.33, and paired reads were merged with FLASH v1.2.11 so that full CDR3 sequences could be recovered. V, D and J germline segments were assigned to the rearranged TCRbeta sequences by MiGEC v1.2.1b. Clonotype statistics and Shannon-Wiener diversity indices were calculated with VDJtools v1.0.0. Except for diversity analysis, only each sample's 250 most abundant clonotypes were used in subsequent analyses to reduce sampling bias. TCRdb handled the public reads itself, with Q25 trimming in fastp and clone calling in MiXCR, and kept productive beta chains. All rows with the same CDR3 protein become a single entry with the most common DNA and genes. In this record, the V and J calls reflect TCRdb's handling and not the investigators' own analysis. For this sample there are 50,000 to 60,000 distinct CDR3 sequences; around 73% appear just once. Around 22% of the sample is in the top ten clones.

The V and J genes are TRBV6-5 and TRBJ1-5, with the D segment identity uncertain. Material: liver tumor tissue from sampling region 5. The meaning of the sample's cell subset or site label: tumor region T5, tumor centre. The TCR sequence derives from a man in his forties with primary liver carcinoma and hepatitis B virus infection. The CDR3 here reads CANSCSSGSNRPQHF. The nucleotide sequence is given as TGTGCCAACAGTTGCTCGTCGGGTAGCAATCGGCCCCAGCATTTT.